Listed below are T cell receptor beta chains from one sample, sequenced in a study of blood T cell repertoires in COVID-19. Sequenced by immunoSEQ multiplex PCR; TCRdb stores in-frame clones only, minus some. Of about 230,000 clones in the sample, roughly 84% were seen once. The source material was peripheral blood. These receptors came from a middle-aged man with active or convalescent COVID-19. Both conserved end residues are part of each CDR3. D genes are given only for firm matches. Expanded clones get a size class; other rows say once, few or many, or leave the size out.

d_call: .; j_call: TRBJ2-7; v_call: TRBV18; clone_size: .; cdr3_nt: TGTGCCAGCTCACCACCCGGGTCGGGTTCCGAGCAGTACTTC; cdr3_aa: CASSPPGSGSEQYF
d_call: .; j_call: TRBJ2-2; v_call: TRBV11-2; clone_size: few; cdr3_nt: TGTGCCAGCAGCTTAGGAAGGCTGTTGGAGGTTCGAGGTACCGGGGAGCTGTTTTTT; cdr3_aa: CASSLGRLLEVRGTGELFF
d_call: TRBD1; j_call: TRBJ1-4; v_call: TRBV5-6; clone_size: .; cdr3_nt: TGTGCCAGCAGGCGACAGGGGGCCGGAGTAGGGGAAAAACTGTTTTTT; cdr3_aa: CASRRQGAGVGEKLFF
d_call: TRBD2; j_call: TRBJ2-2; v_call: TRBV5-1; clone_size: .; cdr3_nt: TGCGCCAGCAGCTTGGTCCCTAGCGGGGGAGACACCGGGGAGCTGTTTTTT; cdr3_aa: CASSLVPSGGDTGELFF
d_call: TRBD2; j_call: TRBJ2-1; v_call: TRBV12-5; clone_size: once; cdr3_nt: TGTGCTAGTGGTTCGGGACTAGCGGGGGCACATGAGCAGTTCTTC; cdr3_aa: CASGSGLAGAHEQFF
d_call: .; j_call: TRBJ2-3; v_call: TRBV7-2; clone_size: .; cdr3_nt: TGTGCCAGCAGCTTAGGACCGGGTCGCACAGATACGCAGTATTTT; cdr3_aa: CASSLGPGRTDTQYF
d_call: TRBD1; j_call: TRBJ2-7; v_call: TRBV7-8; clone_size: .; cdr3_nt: TGTGCCAGCAGCCCCGTGACAGGGTTCCTCTCCTACGAGCAGTACTTC; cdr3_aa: CASSPVTGFLSYEQYF
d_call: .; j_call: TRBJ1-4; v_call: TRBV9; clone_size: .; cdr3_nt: TGTGCCAGCGCGCCTCGGGGAGAAAATGAAAAACTGTTTTTT; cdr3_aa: CASAPRGENEKLFF
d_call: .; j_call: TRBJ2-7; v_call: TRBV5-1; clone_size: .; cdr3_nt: TGCGCCAGCAGCACGAGCTCCTACGAGCAGTACTTC; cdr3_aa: CASSTSSYEQYF
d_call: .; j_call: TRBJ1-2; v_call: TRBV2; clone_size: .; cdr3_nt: TGTGCCAGCAGTGGGGGTTCCGGGAAACGCTATGGCTACACCTTC; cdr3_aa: CASSGGSGKRYGYTF
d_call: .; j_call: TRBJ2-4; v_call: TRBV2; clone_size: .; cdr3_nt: TGTGCCAGCAGTGAGGGGGCAATGGCCAAAAACATTCAGTACTTC; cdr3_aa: CASSEGAMAKNIQYF
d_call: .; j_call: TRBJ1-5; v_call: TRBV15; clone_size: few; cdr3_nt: TGTGCCACCAGCAGAGGTGGAGTTAGCAATCAGCCCCAGCATTTT; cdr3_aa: CATSRGGVSNQPQHF
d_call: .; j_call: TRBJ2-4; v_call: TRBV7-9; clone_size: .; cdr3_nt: TGTGCCAGCAGCTTAGTAGGAGCCCCAAAAAACATTCAGTACTTC; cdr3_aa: CASSLVGAPKNIQYF
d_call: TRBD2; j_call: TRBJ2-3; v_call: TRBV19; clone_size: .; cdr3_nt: TGTGCCAGTTCCGGGACTAGCTTAGGTACGCAGTATTTT; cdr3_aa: CASSGTSLGTQYF
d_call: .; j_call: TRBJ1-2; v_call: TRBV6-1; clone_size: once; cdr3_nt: TGTGCCAGCAGTGAACTCAGGGAAGTCCCCCTAAACTATGGCTACACCTTC; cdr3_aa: CASSELREVPLNYGYTF
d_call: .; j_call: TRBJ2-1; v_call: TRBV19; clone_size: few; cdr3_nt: TGTGCCAGTAGGGCGGGGTCAAGGGATGAGCAGTTCTTC; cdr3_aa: CASRAGSRDEQFF
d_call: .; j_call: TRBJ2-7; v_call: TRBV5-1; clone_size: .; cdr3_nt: TGCGCCAGCAGCTTGGACGGGGATTTGAGGGACGAGCAGTACTTC; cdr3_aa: CASSLDGDLRDEQYF
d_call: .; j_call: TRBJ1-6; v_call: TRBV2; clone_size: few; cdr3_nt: TGTGCCAGCAAGAGGTTTCGGGATAATTCACCCCTCCACTTT; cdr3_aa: CASKRFRDNSPLHF
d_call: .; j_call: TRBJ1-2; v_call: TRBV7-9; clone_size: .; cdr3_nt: TGTGCCAGCAGCTTAGACATCCAAACCTATGGCTACACCTTC; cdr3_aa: CASSLDIQTYGYTF
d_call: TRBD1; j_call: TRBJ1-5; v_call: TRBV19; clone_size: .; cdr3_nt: TGTGCCAGTAGGGCCGGGACAGGGTTCAATCAGCCCCAGCATTTT; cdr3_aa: CASRAGTGFNQPQHF
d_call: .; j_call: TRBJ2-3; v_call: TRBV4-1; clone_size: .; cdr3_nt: TGCGCCAGCAGCCAAGTATTCCGCAGTAGCACAGATACGCAGTATTTT; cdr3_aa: CASSQVFRSSTDTQYF